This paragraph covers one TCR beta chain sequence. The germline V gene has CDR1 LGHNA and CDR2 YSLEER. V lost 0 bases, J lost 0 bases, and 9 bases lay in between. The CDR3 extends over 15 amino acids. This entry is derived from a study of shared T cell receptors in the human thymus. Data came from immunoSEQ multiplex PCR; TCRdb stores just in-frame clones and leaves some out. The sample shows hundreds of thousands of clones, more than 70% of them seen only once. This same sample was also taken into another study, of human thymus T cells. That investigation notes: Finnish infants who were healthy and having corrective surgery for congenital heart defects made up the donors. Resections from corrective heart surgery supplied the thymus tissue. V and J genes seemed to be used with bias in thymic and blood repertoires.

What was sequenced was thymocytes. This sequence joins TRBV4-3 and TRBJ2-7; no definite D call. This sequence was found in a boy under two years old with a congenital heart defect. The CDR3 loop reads CASSQDEQASYEQYF. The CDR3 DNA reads TGCGCCAGCAGCCAAGATGAGCAGGCCTCCTACGAGCAGTACTTC.